This TCR beta chain derives from a study of CD8 T cells in ankylosing spondylitis. Each CDR3 protein gets one entry after TCRdb re-called the 5' RACE reads with MiXCR. Found here are some 100,000 distinct CDR3 sequences, about 8.1% of them singletons; the top ten hold around 30%. Trimming took 0 bases from V and 7 from J, leaving 12 bases between them. Looked up from germline, CDR1 is LGHDT and CDR2 is YNNKEL (reference sequence). This CDR3 has 15 residues. Overall study findings and caveats: In ankylosing spondylitis blood, a motif of roughly 8 highly homologous TCR beta variants appeared characteristic. Disease-linked clones bore a CD8+ phenotype, appearing relatively rarely in peripheral blood.

On this clonotype itself: Antigen unknown.

This clonotype originated in a male donor with ankylosing spondylitis. The specimen sequenced was blood, either unsorted or a sorted T cell fraction (not recorded which). The V and J genes are TRBV3-1 and TRBJ1-4; D is perhaps TRBD1 (5 bases). The CDR3 nucleotides are TGTGCCAGCAGCCAAGATGCGGGGGGAAGTGAAAAACTGTTTTTT. Its protein product is CASSQDAGGSEKLFF.